This T cell receptor (beta chain) comes out of a study of blood T cell repertoires in COVID-19. CDR3 length: 11 residues. V gave up 7 bases and J gave up 7 bases, with 6 bases separating them. Germline V gene sequence: CDR1 KGHDR, CDR2 SFDVKD. Using immunoSEQ multiplex PCR, the repertoire was profiled, and TCRdb retains in-frame clones only, with some absent. Of some 400,000 clones listed, roughly 89% are singletons. This receptor was taken from a man between 18 and 35 years old with active or convalescent COVID-19. Sequences were obtained from peripheral blood. This chain joins TRBV24-1 and TRBJ2-2; D remains unclear. CDR3 loop: CATRAGGELFF. CDR3 in DNA: TGTGCCACCAGGGCAGGCGGGGAGCTGTTTTTT.